These 16 T cell receptor beta chains originate from one sample sequenced in a study of blood T cell repertoires in COVID-19. Assay: immunoSEQ multiplex PCR; the TCRdb copy retains only in-frame clones and omits some. The data show approximately 230,000 clones, about 80% seen once. Sequences were obtained from peripheral blood. The receptor source for this set is a woman older than 75 with active or convalescent COVID-19.

V is TRBV7-2 and J is TRBJ2-7; TRBD1 agrees at 9 bases. CDR3 length: 14 residues. Germline-derived CDR1 and CDR2 are SGHTA and FQGNSA. The ends lost 1 base at V and 12 bases at J; junction bases unmatched: 10. The CDR3 sequence is CASSLDGQGRPLYF. The CDR3 DNA reads TGTGCCAGCAGCTTAGATGGACAGGGGAGACCCTTGTACTTC.

The J gene is TRBJ1-2, the V gene TRBV5-5; D is undetermined. The CDR3 sequence is 16 residues long. CDR1 and CDR2 (germline): SGHKS, YYEKEE (reference sequence). The V end lost 0 bases, the J end lost 3 bases, and 15 bases lay between the germline ends. CDR3 DNA sequence: TGTGCCAGCAGCTTGGTCTGGGCTCCCGGCGACTATGGCTACACCTTC. The encoded protein is CASSLVWAPGDYGYTF.

The chain carries TRBV18 and TRBJ2-1; possible D gene TRBD1, 6 bases. Germline lookup yields CDR1 KGHSH and CDR2 LQKENI. Trimming removed 2 bases at V and 5 bases at J, with 16 bases between. CDR3 length: 16 amino acids. The CDR3 nucleotides read TGTGCCAGCTCACCATCGCCCGGACAGAGTAACAATGAGCAGTTCTTC. Its translation: CASSPSPGQSNNEQFF.

Only one count was recorded for this clone. The chain links TRBV6-5 to TRBJ2-1; 8 bases are a match to TRBD1. Unmatched junction bases numbered 11, after V lost 6 bases and J lost 10 bases. The germline V gene encodes CDR1 MNHEY and CDR2 SVGAGI. CDR3 size: 14 residues. CDR3 nucleotides: TGTGCCAGCAGCAACAGGGACAGGTCAACCGAGCAGTTCTTC. It is translated as CASSNRDRSTEQFF.

This clone was seen only once. This rearrangement joins TRBV4-1 to TRBJ1-2, with 10 positions matching TRBD1. This CDR3 comprises 16 residues. Trimming removed 4 bases from V and 1 base from J; junction bases left unmatched: 6. Germline CDR1 MGHRA, CDR2 YSYEKL. This chain's CDR3 is CASSPRQGAGNYGYTF. CDR3 nucleotide sequence: TGCGCCAGCAGCCCCCGACAGGGGGCTGGTAACTATGGCTACACCTTC.

The CDR3 spells CASSPRTSGGYEQYF. The CDR3, as DNA: TGTGCCAGCAGTCCACGGACTAGCGGGGGATACGAGCAGTACTTC. The rearrangement uses TRBV28 and TRBJ2-7, with 13 bases matching TRBD2. V trimming: 5 bases; J trimming: 4 bases; junction bases outside the gene matches: 5. The CDR3 runs 15 residues. The germline CDR1 and CDR2 sequences are MDHEN and SYDVKM. Based on the CDR3 plus reference TRBV28 and TRBJ2-7, the full variable domain is DVKVTQSSRYLVKRTGEKVFLECVQDMDHENMFWYRQDPGLGLRLIYFSYDVKMKEKGDIPEGYSVSREKKERFSLILESASTNQTSMYLCASSPRTSGGYEQYFGPGTRLTVT.

The gene calls are TRBV6-6 and TRBJ1-5, with D perhaps TRBD1 (5 bases). Germline CDR1 is MNHNY and CDR2 is SVGAGI (reference sequence). The CDR3 extends over 15 amino acids. Trimming left V 1 base short and J 2 bases short, with 9 bases between. The CDR3 sequence is CASSYLGGGNQPQHF. Written as DNA, the CDR3 is TGTGCCAGCAGTTACTTAGGAGGGGGCAATCAGCCCCAGCATTTT.

The J gene is TRBJ2-1, the V gene TRBV6-4, with 15 positions matching TRBD2. Losses at the gene ends were 4 bases for V and 8 bases for J; bases not matched to a gene: 0. The CDR3 length is 14 residues. Per the germline V gene, CDR1 is MRHNA and CDR2 is SNTAGT. CDR3 protein: CASSGTSGGDEQFF. The CDR3 bases are TGTGCCAGCAGTGGGACTAGCGGGGGGGATGAGCAGTTCTTC.

The rearrangement joins TRBV28 to TRBJ1-5, with D maybe TRBD1 (5 bases). Per the germline V gene, CDR1 is MDHEN and CDR2 is SYDVKM. V lost 8 bases, J lost 1 base, and 12 bases lay in between. The CDR3 is 14 residues long. The CDR3 sequence is CASSIRGSNQPQHF. The CDR3, as DNA: TGTGCCAGCTCAATAAGGGGAAGCAATCAGCCCCAGCATTTT.

The chain links TRBV2 to TRBJ2-5; the D gene is possibly TRBD2 (5 bases). The V and J ends lost 6 bases and 0 bases respectively, with 14 bases between them. CDR3 length equals 15 residues. Looked up from germline, CDR1 is SNHLY and CDR2 is FYNNEI. CDR3: CASSGPSGYQETQYF. As DNA, the CDR3 is TGTGCCAGCAGCGGCCCCAGCGGATACCAAGAGACCCAGTACTTC.

The chain recombines TRBV19 with TRBJ1-4; TRBD1 matches at 8 bases. The germline gives CDR1 LNHDA, CDR2 SQIVND (reference sequence). V gave up 9 bases and J gave up 10 bases; unmatched junction bases: 13. The CDR3 totals 14 residues. In DNA form, the CDR3 reads TGTGCCAGCCAGTCCGGGACAGGTTCACGAAAACTGTTTTTT. Its protein product is CASQSGTGSRKLFF.

This clone was detected only once. This chain uses TRBV5-1 with TRBJ1-2; 8 bases fit TRBD1. V lost 0 bases and J lost 0; bases outside the gene matches: 7. The CDR3 has 17 amino acids. Germline lookup yields CDR1 SGHRS and CDR2 YFSETQ. DNA of the CDR3: TGCGCCAGCAGCTTGGGACAGGGGTCGGGAGCTAACTATGGCTACACCTTC. Encoded protein: CASSLGQGSGANYGYTF.

The CDR3 nucleotides are TGTGCCAGCAGACCTAGGCCGGGACTAGATGTCGGCAATGAGCAGTTCTTC. Translation gives CASRPRPGLDVGNEQFF. V usage is TRBV28 and J usage is TRBJ2-1; 8 bases are shared with TRBD2. Germline-derived CDR1 and CDR2 are MDHEN and SYDVKM. V shed 6 bases, J shed 6 bases, and the junction held 16 bases outside the gene matches. The CDR3 extends over 17 amino acids.

This rearrangement joins TRBV10-3 to TRBJ2-2, with 7 bases matching TRBD1. Losses at the gene ends were 5 bases for V and 4 bases for J; bases not matched to a gene: 10. Germline V gene data show CDR1 as ENHRY and CDR2 as SYGVKD. This CDR3 region has 16 residues. The DNA for the CDR3 is TGTGCCATCAGTCTTACTGACAGGGAGATCACCGGGGAGCTGTTTTTT. Its protein product is CAISLTDREITGELFF.

The rearrangement uses TRBV5-1 and TRBJ2-1; 11 positions match TRBD2. This CDR3 is 16 amino acids long. CDR1 is SGHRS, CDR2 YFSETQ, per germline. V lost 5 bases and J lost 7; bases outside the gene matches: 11. CDR3 coding DNA: TGCGCCAGCAGAACTAGCGGGAGCGTTTTTGGGAATGAGCAGTTCTTC. Encoded protein: CASRTSGSVFGNEQFF.

The chain combines TRBV28 with TRBJ1-2, with D perhaps TRBD1 (5 bases). CDR1 and CDR2 from the germline V gene are MDHEN and SYDVKM. V lost 7 bases, J lost 2 bases, and 11 bases lay in between. The CDR3 sequence is 13 residues long. Written as DNA, the CDR3 is TGTGCCAGCATCGATGGGGGGAACTATGGCTACACCTTC. Translated, it gives CASIDGGNYGYTF.